This TCR beta chain was sequenced during a study of blood T cell repertoires in COVID-19. As originally analysed: Reference gene primer amplification gave estimated nucleated cell counts. The assay was immunoSEQ multiplex PCR, and TCRdb's table has in-frame clones only and misses some. The D gene and trimming were derived from the DNA, and the V and J assignments and clone size from that table. The profile shows about 170,000 clones, roughly 85% of them singletons. Trimming left V 6 bases short and J 0 bases short, with 12 bases between. Germline CDR1 KGHSH, CDR2 LQKENI. This CDR3 has 16 amino acids. The clonotype comes from a woman between 50 and 59 years old who had recovered from COVID-19. The sample taken for sequencing was PBMCs or T cells enriched from blood (not recorded which). J is TRBJ1-6 and V is TRBV18; D is uncertain. CDR3 sequence: CASSNRDISYNSPLHF. DNA of the CDR3: TGTGCCAGCTCCAACCGAGACATCTCCTATAATTCACCCCTCCACTTT.